These 6 T cell receptor beta chains share one sample of origin, sequenced in a study of blood T cell repertoires in COVID-19. The assay was immunoSEQ multiplex PCR, and TCRdb's table has in-frame clones only and misses some. The sample holds roughly 230,000 clones, about 93% seen once. Sequenced sample: peripheral blood. The receptors derive from a man aged 25 to 40 with COVID-19, enrolled during active disease.

The V call is TRBV7-3, the J call TRBJ1-2, with a weak D call TRBD1 (6 bases). The V and J ends lost 3 bases and 4 bases respectively, with 33 bases between them. CDR3 length: 21 amino acids. CDR1 and CDR2 from the germline V gene are SGHTA and FQGTGA. DNA for the CDR3: TGTGCCAGCAGCTTCCCGCCGTCCGAGTCCCCCCTCTCAAGGGACACCTATGGCTACACCTTC. Its protein product is CASSFPPSESPLSRDTYGYTF.

V and J are TRBV18 and TRBJ2-7, with TRBD1 identical over 7 bases. Germline V CDR1 and CDR2: KGHSH, LQKENI. J gave up 3 bases and V 8 bases, and 7 bases lay outside the gene matches. This CDR3 is built from 13 residues. Written as DNA, the CDR3 is TGTGCCAGCGCTCCTGGACAGGTCTACGAGCAGTACTTC. Translated: CASAPGQVYEQYF.

This chain links TRBV6-5 with TRBJ2-5; 7 bases line up with TRBD1. With 3 bases clipped from V and 3 bases from J, the junction kept 10 bases outside the gene matches. The CDR3 contains 16 residues. The germline V gene encodes CDR1 MNHEY and CDR2 SVGAGI. This chain's CDR3 is CASSYGDRVSEETQYF. The CDR3 DNA reads TGTGCCAGCAGTTATGGGGACAGAGTTAGCGAAGAGACCCAGTACTTC.

CDR3 DNA: TGCGCCAGCAGCTTGGTGGACCCGGGGGTCACTGAAGCTTTCTTT. It encodes CASSLVDPGVTEAFF. The chain carries TRBV5-1 and TRBJ1-1; TRBD1 might be the D (5 bases). Germline V lookup: CDR1 SGHRS, CDR2 YFSETQ. The CDR3 is 15 residues long. Deletions cut 0 bases from V and 4 bases from J, with 13 bases between.

In its sample, this clone was seen once. V is TRBV6-6 and J is TRBJ2-7; 8 nucleotides agree with TRBD1. CDR3 length: 14 residues. V gave up 4 bases and J gave up 5 bases; unmatched junction bases: 7. Per germline, CDR1 MNHNY and CDR2 SVGAGI (reference sequence). The CDR3: CASSSPDRVHEQYF. CDR3 DNA: TGTGCCAGCAGTTCCCCGGACAGGGTACACGAGCAGTACTTC.

The chain carries TRBV2 and TRBJ1-2; TRBD1 might be the D (6 bases). CDR1 is SNHLY and CDR2 is FYNNEI in the germline V gene. The CDR3 length is 14 residues. Trimming took off 7 bases at V and 2 bases at J, with 14 bases between the two ends. CDR3 amino acids: CASTGRGQNYGYTF. In nucleotides, the CDR3 is TGTGCCAGCACGGGCAGAGGACAGAACTATGGCTACACCTTC.